One sample yielded the 10 T cell receptor beta chains listed below, sequenced in a study of Graves' ophthalmopathy and Graves' hyperthyroidism. RNA transcripts yielded amplified TCR beta CDR3 regions. An initial RT-PCR round employing HTBI primers preceded a second-round multiplex PCR. From the multiplex PCR reads, TCRdb called clonotypes with MiXCR, one entry per CDR3 protein. Here the sample spans over 200,000 distinct CDR3 sequences, approximately 28% being singletons. The sequencing sample was made of peripheral blood. These TCRs come from a man in his fifties with Graves' ophthalmopathy.

There are many counts of this clonotype. This chain uses TRBV6-2 or TRBV6-3 with TRBJ2-7, with 7 bases matching TRBD2. Trimming at V came to 6 bases and at J to 2 bases, leaving 4 bases not matched to a gene. Per germline, CDR1 MNHEY and CDR2 SVGEGT. There are 13 residues in the CDR3. CDR3 bases: TGTGCCAGCAGCCGACTAGCAACCTACGAGCAGTACTTC. It specifies CASSRLATYEQYF.

This clonotype was picked up many times. The chain links TRBV27 to TRBJ1-1; D gene uncertain. V was trimmed by 4 bases and J by 5 bases, leaving 14 bases between them. Germline CDR1 is MNHEY and CDR2 is SMNVEV (reference sequence). The CDR3 is 14 amino acids. The CDR3 coding sequence is TGTGCCAGCAGTTCAGACCGTGGATGGACTGAAGCTTTCTTT. Protein: CASSSDRGWTEAFF.

This clonotype was seen many times. The V call is TRBV12-3 or TRBV12-4, the J call TRBJ1-5; D ambiguous. The CDR3 covers 12 residues. Deletions cut 7 bases from V and 6 bases from J, with 10 bases between. This chain's CDR3 is CASTLEGQPQHF. In DNA, the CDR3 is TGTGCCAGCACCCTGGAGGGTCAGCCCCAGCATTTT.

This clonotype was observed many times. The chain links TRBV19 to TRBJ1-1; possible D gene TRBD1, 5 bases. The CDR3 consists of 14 residues. V was pared by 1 base and J by 6 bases, with 12 bases between. Germline CDR1 is LNHDA and CDR2 is SQIVND (reference sequence). CDR3 region: CASSIGGGRAEAFF. CDR3 in DNA: TGTGCCAGTAGTATAGGTGGGGGTAGGGCTGAAGCTTTCTTT.

This clonotype was seen many times. The J gene is TRBJ2-5, the V gene TRBV4-3, with TRBD2 as a possible D gene (7 bases). The V end was cut by 2 bases, the J end by 3 bases, with 10 bases between. Germline lookup yields CDR1 LGHNA and CDR2 YSLEER. The CDR3 runs 14 residues. The DNA for the CDR3 is TGCGCCAGCAGCCAACAGGGGAGGGAAGAGACCCAGTACTTC. Its translation: CASSQQGREETQYF.

The chain uses TRBV10-2 and TRBJ2-7; D is uncertain. The CDR3 covers 11 residues. Trimming cost V 2 bases and J 7 bases, with 6 bases left between them. CDR1 and CDR2 (germline): WSHSY, SAAADI. CDR3 loop: CASSETGEQYF. The CDR3, as DNA: TGCGCCAGCAGTGAGACCGGTGAGCAGTACTTC.

This clonotype has at least ten counts. The V call is TRBV6-5, the J call TRBJ2-7, with 7 positions matching TRBD2. The CDR3 is made up of 17 amino acids. V shed 0 bases and J 1 base; nucleotides not matched to a gene: 9. CDR1 and CDR2 (germline): MNHEY, SVGAGI. This CDR3 reads CASSYSRGSVSSYEQYF. CDR3 in DNA: TGTGCCAGCAGTTACTCGCGGGGGTCCGTCTCTTCCTACGAGCAGTACTTC.

This clonotype came up many times. This chain uses TRBV6-1 with TRBJ2-3; D is undetermined. The V end lost 4 bases, the J end lost 2 bases, and 19 bases lay between the germline ends. Germline V gene sequence: CDR1 MNHNS, CDR2 SASEGT. CDR3 length: 17 amino acids. CDR3 region: CASSGIFTALLTDTQYF. CDR3 coding DNA: TGTGCCAGCAGTGGAATTTTTACGGCGCTCCTCACAGATACGCAGTATTTT.

The V gene is TRBV11-2, the J gene TRBJ2-5; weak D call: TRBD2 (6 bases). The CDR3 runs 14 residues. Germline CDR1 is SGHAT and CDR2 is FQNNGV. Trimming pared 2 bases from V and 5 bases from J, leaving 12 bases between. The CDR3 loop is CASSLSLALETQYF. DNA of the CDR3: TGTGCCAGCAGCTTATCACTAGCATTGGAGACCCAGTACTTC.

The rearrangement uses TRBV6-1 and TRBJ2-7, with 12 nucleotides matching TRBD2. Looked up from germline, CDR1 is MNHNS and CDR2 is SASEGT. Trimming cost V 5 bases and J 2 bases; bases outside gene matches: 7. The CDR3 runs to 16 residues. In DNA form, the CDR3 reads TGTGCCAGCAGTACAGCTAGCGGGAGGGCCGCCTACGAGCAGTACTTC. This translates into CASSTASGRAAYEQYF.